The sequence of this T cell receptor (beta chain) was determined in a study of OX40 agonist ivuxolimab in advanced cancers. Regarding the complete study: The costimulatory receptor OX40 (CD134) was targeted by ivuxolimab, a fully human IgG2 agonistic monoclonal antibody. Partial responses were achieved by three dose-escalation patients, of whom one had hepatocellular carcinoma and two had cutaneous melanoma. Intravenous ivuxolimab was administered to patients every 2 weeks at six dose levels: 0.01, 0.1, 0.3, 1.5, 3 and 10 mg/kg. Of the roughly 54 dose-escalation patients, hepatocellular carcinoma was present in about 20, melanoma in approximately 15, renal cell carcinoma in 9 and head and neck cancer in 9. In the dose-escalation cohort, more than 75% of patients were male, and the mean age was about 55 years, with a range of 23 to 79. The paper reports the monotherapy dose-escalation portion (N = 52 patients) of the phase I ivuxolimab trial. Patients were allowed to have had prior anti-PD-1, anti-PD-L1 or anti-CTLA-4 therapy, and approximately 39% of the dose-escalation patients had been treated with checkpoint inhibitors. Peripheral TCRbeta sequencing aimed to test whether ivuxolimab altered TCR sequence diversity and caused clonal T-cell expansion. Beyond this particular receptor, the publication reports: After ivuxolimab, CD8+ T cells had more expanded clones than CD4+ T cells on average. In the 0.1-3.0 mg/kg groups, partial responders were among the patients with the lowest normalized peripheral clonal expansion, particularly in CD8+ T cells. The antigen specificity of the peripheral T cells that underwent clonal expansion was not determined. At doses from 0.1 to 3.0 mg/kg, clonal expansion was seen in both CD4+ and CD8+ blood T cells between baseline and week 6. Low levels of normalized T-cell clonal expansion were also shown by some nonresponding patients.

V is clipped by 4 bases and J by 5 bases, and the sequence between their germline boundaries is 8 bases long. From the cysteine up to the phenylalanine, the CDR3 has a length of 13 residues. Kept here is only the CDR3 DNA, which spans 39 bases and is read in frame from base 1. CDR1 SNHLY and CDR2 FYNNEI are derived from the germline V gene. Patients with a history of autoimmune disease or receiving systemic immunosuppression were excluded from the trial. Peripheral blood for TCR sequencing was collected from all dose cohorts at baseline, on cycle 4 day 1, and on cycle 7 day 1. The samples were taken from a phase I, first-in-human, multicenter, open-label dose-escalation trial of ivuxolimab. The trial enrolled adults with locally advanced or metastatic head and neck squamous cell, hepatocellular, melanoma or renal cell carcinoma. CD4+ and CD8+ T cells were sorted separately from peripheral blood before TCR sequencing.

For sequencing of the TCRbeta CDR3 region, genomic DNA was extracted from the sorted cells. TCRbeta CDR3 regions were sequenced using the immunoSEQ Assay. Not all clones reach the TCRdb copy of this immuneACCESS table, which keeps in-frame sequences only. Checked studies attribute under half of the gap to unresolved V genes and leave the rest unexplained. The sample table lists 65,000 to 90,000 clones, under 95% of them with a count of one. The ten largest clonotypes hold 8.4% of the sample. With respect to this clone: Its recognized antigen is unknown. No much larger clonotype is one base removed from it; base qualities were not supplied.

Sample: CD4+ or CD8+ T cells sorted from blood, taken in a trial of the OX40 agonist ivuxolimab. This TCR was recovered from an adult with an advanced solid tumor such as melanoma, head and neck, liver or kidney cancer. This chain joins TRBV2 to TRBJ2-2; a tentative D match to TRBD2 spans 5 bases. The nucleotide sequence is TGTGCCAGCAGTGTTTGGGAGACCGGGGAGCTGTTTTTT. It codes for CASSVWETGELFF.